This TCR beta chain originates from a study of cytomegalovirus exposure and HLA in healthy donors. The CDR3 extends over 15 amino acids. V shed 4 bases and J shed 9 bases, with 22 bases lying between them. Germline CDR1 MNHNS, CDR2 SASEGT. The PCR made use of 60 Vbeta and 13 Jbeta primers. Produced via immunoSEQ multiplex PCR; TCRdb's table is partial and in-frame only. The sample includes roughly 130,000 clones, more than 65% seen only once; the top ten take roughly 3%. To note about this clone: Its antigen is currently unknown.

The study, taken as a whole, reports: The classifier reportedly diagnosed cytomegalovirus status with high sensitivity and specificity. Follow-up analysis later connected one missense variant in DCLRE1C with trimming of TCR beta V- and J-genes.

Donors in the study were healthy people who gave bone marrow. While unrecorded immune exposures were likely, the donors were nominally healthy when sampled. The TCR comes from a woman aged 55-75 years in good health and CMV-seropositive. The sequenced material came from PBMCs. The chain carries TRBV6-1 and TRBJ2-7; D is unclear. The CDR3 nucleotides are TGTGCCAGCAGTGGAGGCAGCAGAGCCCTCGGCGGGCAGTACTTC. It yields the protein CASSGGSRALGGQYF.